A selection of T cell receptor beta chains follows, all from one sample in a study of radiotherapy plus CTLA-4 blockade in lung cancer. Assay: immunoSEQ multiplex PCR; the TCRdb copy retains only in-frame clones and omits some. The top ten clones hold under 5% of a sample with 30,000 or so clones, roughly three quarters of them seen once. The sample was peripheral blood, taken from a patient treated with radiotherapy plus ipilimumab. The receptors here all came from a human donor with non-small cell lung cancer who had stable disease on radiotherapy plus ipilimumab. The CDR3 runs from the conserved cysteine through the conserved F or W. D genes are given only for firm matches. Where a row states a size, it is once, few, many or the class of an expanded clone; other rows omit it.

D gene	clone size	CDR3 length	V gene	J gene	CDR3 protein	CDR3 DNA
-	-	16	TRBV21-1	TRBJ1-2	CASNSKQGAAPYGYTF	TGTGCCAGCAACTCAAAACAGGGGGCCGCCCCTTATGGCTACACCTTC
-	-	14	TRBV7-9	TRBJ2-7	CASSFLTDDYEQYF	TGTGCCAGCAGCTTCTTGACAGATGATTACGAGCAGTACTTC
TRBD2	-	14	TRBV11-3	TRBJ2-1	CASSHGTRLNEQFF	TGTGCCAGCAGCCACGGGACTAGGCTAAATGAGCAGTTCTTC
TRBD1	medium-sized	15	TRBV11-2	TRBJ1-4	CASSFGTGINEKLFF	TGTGCCAGCAGCTTCGGGACAGGGATTAATGAAAAACTGTTTTTT
-	-	16	TRBV15	TRBJ2-1	CATSRGGPASNYEQFF	TGTGCCACCAGCAGAGGTGGGCCGGCCTCGAATTATGAGCAGTTCTTC
-	-	13	TRBV6-5	TRBJ1-2	CASKYPGAYGYTF	TGTGCCAGCAAATACCCGGGGGCCTATGGCTACACCTTC
-	-	14	TRBV7-2	TRBJ2-4	CASSGGRLGNIQYF	TGTGCCAGCAGCGGAGGGAGGCTGGGAAACATTCAGTACTTC
TRBD1	-	15	TRBV5-1	TRBJ2-5	CASSPMTGDQETQYF	TGCGCCAGCAGCCCAATGACAGGGGACCAAGAGACCCAGTACTTC
-	-	16	TRBV2	TRBJ2-3	CASSEEDFVSTDTQYF	TGTGCCAGCAGTGAAGAGGACTTTGTAAGCACAGATACGCAGTATTTT
TRBD1	-	18	TRBV19	TRBJ2-2	CASSIPFEQGAWTGELFF	TGTGCCAGTAGTATCCCATTCGAACAGGGGGCATGGACCGGGGAGCTGTTTTTT
TRBD2	few	15	TRBV19	TRBJ2-7	CASSSRTSGTFEQYF	TGTGCCAGTAGTAGCCGGACTAGCGGGACCTTCGAGCAGTACTTC
-	-	16	TRBV4-2	TRBJ1-1	CASSQEAGQLNTEAFF	TGTGCCAGCAGCCAAGAGGCCGGGCAGCTCAACACTGAAGCTTTCTTT
-	-	17	TRBV19	TRBJ1-4	CASSILGARERREKLFF	TGTGCCAGTAGTATCTTGGGCGCGAGGGAAAGGCGTGAAAAACTGTTTTTT
-	few	13	TRBV29-1	TRBJ2-3	CSVSGSTTDTQYF	TGCAGCGTTTCGGGCTCCACCACAGATACGCAGTATTTT
-	-	13	TRBV19	TRBJ1-5	CASTQTSNQPQHF	TGTGCCAGTACCCAGACTAGCAATCAGCCCCAGCATTTT
-	-	18	TRBV18	TRBJ2-3	CASSPRGAGDPRTDTQYF	TGTGCCAGCTCACCCAGGGGGGCGGGAGACCCTCGTACAGATACGCAGTATTTT
TRBD1	medium-sized	15	TRBV27	TRBJ2-1	CASSRGTGVLNEQFF	TGTGCCAGCAGTCGCGGGACAGGGGTCCTCAATGAGCAGTTCTTC
-	-	15	TRBV7-2	TRBJ2-5	CASSFGLTVLETQYF	TGTGCCAGCAGCTTTGGATTGACCGTTTTGGAGACCCAGTACTTC
TRBD2	-	13	TRBV19	TRBJ2-1	CASSFLAGDEQFF	TGTGCCAGTAGTTTTCTGGCGGGGGATGAGCAGTTCTTC
-	-	14	TRBV5-4	TRBJ1-1	CASSLVQRDTEAFF	TGTGCCAGCAGCTTGGTACAGAGGGACACTGAAGCTTTCTTT
-	-	11	TRBV25-1	TRBJ2-7	CASSALGEQYF	TGTGCCAGCAGTGCCCTGGGGGAGCAGTACTTC
-	medium-sized	15	TRBV19	TRBJ1-1	CASRGGGISFTEAFF	TGTGCCAGTAGGGGAGGGGGAATTTCGTTCACTGAAGCTTTCTTT
TRBD1	few	14	TRBV6-4	TRBJ1-1	CASSGDRGSTEAFF	TGTGCCAGCAGTGGGGACAGGGGATCCACTGAAGCTTTCTTT
-	once	15	TRBV2	TRBJ2-7	CASTLTGTSHYEQYF	TGTGCCAGCACTCTAACCGGGACATCTCACTACGAGCAGTACTTC
-	-	15	TRBV2	TRBJ1-4	CASSVWEATNEKLFF	TGTGCCAGCAGTGTTTGGGAGGCAACTAATGAAAAACTGTTTTTT
-	-	11	TRBV29-1	TRBJ2-1	CAARSHREQFF	TGCGCCGCCCGGTCTCACCGCGAGCAGTTCTTC
-	once	14	TRBV4-3	TRBJ2-2	CASSQSPVTGELFF	TGCGCCAGCAGCCAATCTCCTGTGACCGGGGAGCTGTTTTTT
TRBD1	few	13	TRBV29-1	TRBJ1-1	CSAKTGFGTEAFF	TGCAGCGCCAAGACAGGGTTCGGCACTGAAGCTTTCTTT
TRBD1	once	13	TRBV27	TRBJ2-7	CASRGTARYEQYF	TGTGCCAGCAGAGGGACAGCCCGCTACGAGCAGTACTTC
TRBD1	-	15	TRBV10-3	TRBJ1-1	CAISESTGRNTEAFF	TGTGCCATCAGTGAGTCGACAGGGAGGAACACTGAAGCTTTCTTT
TRBD1	-	15	TRBV7-2	TRBJ1-4	CASSPRTGTNEKLFF	TGTGCCAGCAGCCCCCGGACAGGGACTAATGAAAAACTGTTTTTT
-	few	15	TRBV6-1	TRBJ2-3	CASMRYQAGTDTQYF	TGTGCCAGCATGCGCTACCAGGCCGGCACAGATACGCAGTATTTT
-	-	14	TRBV19	TRBJ2-3	CASRGLGSTDTQYF	TGTGCCAGTAGGGGGCTGGGGAGCACAGATACGCAGTATTTT
-	few	14	TRBV5-6	TRBJ2-7	CASSFLGIRYEQYF	TGTGCCAGCAGCTTCTTGGGGATACGCTACGAGCAGTACTTC
TRBD2	-	17	TRBV7-2	TRBJ2-2	CASSLGWGGSKTGELFF	TGTGCCAGCAGCTTAGGGTGGGGCGGGAGTAAGACCGGGGAGCTGTTTTTT
-	-	17	TRBV19	TRBJ2-2	CASSPSGGRAYTGELFF	TGTGCCAGTAGCCCTAGTGGGGGGCGGGCATACACCGGGGAGCTGTTTTTT
TRBD1	-	14	TRBV9	TRBJ2-7	CASSAWDSTYEQYF	TGTGCCAGCAGCGCATGGGACAGCACCTACGAGCAGTACTTC
-	-	14	TRBV11-3	TRBJ1-4	CASSLGGENEKLFF	TGTGCCAGCAGCCTGGGGGGCGAGAATGAAAAACTGTTTTTT
-	-	15	TRBV6-5	TRBJ2-2	CASSYDTGRTGELFF	TGTGCCAGCAGTTACGACACCGGGCGGACCGGGGAGCTGTTTTTT
-	-	13	TRBV11-2	TRBJ2-7	CASSLAGTYEQYF	TGTGCCAGCAGCTTAGCGGGAACCTACGAGCAGTACTTC
TRBD1	-	16	TRBV7-9	TRBJ2-1	CASSITGGGSYNEQFF	TGTGCCAGCAGTATTACAGGGGGCGGCTCCTACAATGAGCAGTTCTTC
TRBD1	-	15	TRBV7-2	TRBJ2-5	CASSLSGTGQETQYF	TGTGCCAGCAGCCTATCCGGGACAGGGCAAGAGACCCAGTACTTC
-	-	15	TRBV7-9	TRBJ2-2	CASSSLGSNTGELFF	TGTGCCAGCAGCTCATTAGGGTCGAACACCGGGGAGCTGTTTTTT
-	-	15	TRBV9	TRBJ2-3	CASSVVGSATDTQYF	TGTGCCAGCAGCGTAGTGGGTAGTGCTACAGATACGCAGTATTTT
TRBD2	-	14	TRBV2	TRBJ2-1	CASREGLAVRKQFF	TGTGCCAGCAGGGAAGGACTAGCGGTTCGAAAGCAGTTCTTC
-	-	14	TRBV6-5	TRBJ2-1	CASVNPRGTNEQFF	TGTGCCAGCGTTAACCCCCGGGGGACCAATGAGCAGTTCTTC
-	-	16	TRBV7-2	TRBJ1-5	CASSPGAGISNQPQHF	TGTGCCAGCAGCCCCGGCGCGGGGATTAGCAATCAGCCCCAGCATTTT
TRBD1	once	14	TRBV28	TRBJ2-7	CASSRLQGSYEQYF	TGTGCCAGCAGTCGGCTACAGGGGTCCTACGAGCAGTACTTC
-	-	13	TRBV25-1	TRBJ2-5	CASSLGGGETQYF	TGTGCCAGCAGTCTGGGAGGGGGAGAGACCCAGTACTTC
-	-	14	TRBV4-1	TRBJ2-7	CASSQAETSYEQYF	TGCGCCAGCAGCCAGGCAGAGACCTCCTACGAGCAGTACTTC
-	-	15	TRBV7-2	TRBJ1-1	CASRQNPGHNTEAFF	TGTGCCAGCAGACAAAACCCGGGACATAACACTGAAGCTTTCTTT
-	once	14	TRBV27	TRBJ1-1	CASSLSRGATEAFF	TGTGCCAGCAGTCTGTCGAGGGGCGCGACTGAAGCTTTCTTT
TRBD2	once	16	TRBV9	TRBJ2-5	CASNREASGTQETQYF	TGTGCCAGCAATCGGGAGGCTAGCGGGACCCAAGAGACCCAGTACTTC